These 5 T cell receptor beta chains came from one sample sequenced in a study of CD8+CD57+ T cells in acquired aplastic anemia. Flow cytometry had shown expanded CD8+CD57+ cells in the patients chosen for sequencing. Genomic DNA, serving as template, underwent TCR beta VDJ and CDR3 profiling. TCRdb called the reads again in MiXCR, with one record for every CDR3 protein. The repertoire includes 160,000 or so distinct CDR3 sequences, 71% of them detected once, and 40% to 60% sits in the top ten. Source material: sorted CD4+, CD8+, or CD8+CD57+ T cells (not recorded which) from PBMCs. These receptors all stem from a human donor with aplastic anemia.

V and J are TRBV7-9 and TRBJ2-5, with TRBD2 as a possible D gene (5 bases). Germline V lookup: CDR1 SEHNR, CDR2 FQNEAQ (reference sequence). V dropped 2 bases and J dropped 1 base, with 8 bases sitting between them. This CDR3 spans 14 amino acids. DNA of the CDR3: TGTGCCAGCAGCTTACCAGCGGCCCAAGAGACCCAGTACTTC. Its translation: CASSLPAAQETQYF.

By proportion, this clonotype is medium-sized. The genes are TRBV25-1 and TRBJ2-3; TRBD1 agrees at 11 bases. This CDR3 has 16 amino acids. V was clipped by 5 bases and J by 3 bases; unmatched bases: 7. CDR1 MGHDK and CDR2 SYGVNS come from the germline V gene. CDR3: CASSTPGQGATDTQYF. The CDR3 coding sequence is TGTGCCAGCAGTACGCCCGGACAGGGGGCTACAGATACGCAGTATTTT.

The V call is TRBV12-3 or TRBV12-4, the J call TRBJ1-5; 9 bases line up with TRBD1. The CDR3 runs to 15 residues. V gave up 4 bases and J gave up 3 bases; unmatched junction bases: 4. CDR3: CASSSRDRVNQPQHF. In DNA form, the CDR3 reads TGTGCCAGCAGTTCACGGGACAGGGTCAATCAGCCCCAGCATTTT.

The chain carries TRBV20-1 and TRBJ1-2, with 8 nucleotides matching TRBD1. CDR3 size: 15 residues. CDR1 and CDR2 from the germline V gene are DFQATT and SNEGSKA (reference sequence). J was trimmed by 6 bases and V by 0 bases; bases with no gene match: 9. The CDR3 sequence: CSARDTGGRSDGYTF. The CDR3, as DNA: TGCAGTGCTAGAGATACAGGGGGTCGTTCCGATGGCTACACCTTC.

V gene TRBV19 combines with J gene TRBJ1-1; 10 nucleotides align to TRBD1. Trimming at V came to 8 bases and at J to 7 bases, leaving 7 bases not matched to a gene. CDR3 size: 13 residues. The germline CDR1 and CDR2 sequences are LNHDA and SQIVND (reference sequence). The CDR3: CASRQGARSEAFF. The CDR3 coding sequence is TGTGCCAGTCGACAGGGGGCGCGGAGTGAAGCTTTCTTT.